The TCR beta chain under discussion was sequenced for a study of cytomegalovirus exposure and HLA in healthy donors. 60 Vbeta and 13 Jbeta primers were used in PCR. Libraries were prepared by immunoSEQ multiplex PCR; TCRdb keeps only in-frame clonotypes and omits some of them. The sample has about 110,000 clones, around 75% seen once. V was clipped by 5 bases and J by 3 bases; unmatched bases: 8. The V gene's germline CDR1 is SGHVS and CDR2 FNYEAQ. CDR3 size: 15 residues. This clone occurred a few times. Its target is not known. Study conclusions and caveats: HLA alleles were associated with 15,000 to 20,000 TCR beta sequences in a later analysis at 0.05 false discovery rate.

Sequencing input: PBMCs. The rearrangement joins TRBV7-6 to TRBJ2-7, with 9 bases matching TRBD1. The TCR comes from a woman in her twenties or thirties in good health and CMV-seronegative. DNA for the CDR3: TGTGCCAGCAGCCAGGGGACAGGGCTGGGCTACGAGCAGTACTTC. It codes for CASSQGTGLGYEQYF.